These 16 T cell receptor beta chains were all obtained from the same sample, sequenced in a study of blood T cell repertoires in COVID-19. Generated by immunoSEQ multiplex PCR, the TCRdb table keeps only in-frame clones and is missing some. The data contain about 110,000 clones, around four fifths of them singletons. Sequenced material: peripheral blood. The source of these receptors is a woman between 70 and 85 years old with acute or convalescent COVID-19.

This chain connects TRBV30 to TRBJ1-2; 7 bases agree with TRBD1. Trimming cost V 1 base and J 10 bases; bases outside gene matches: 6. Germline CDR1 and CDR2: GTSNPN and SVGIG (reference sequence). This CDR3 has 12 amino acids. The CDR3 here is CAWSALTGSYTF. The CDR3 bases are TGTGCCTGGAGTGCCCTGACAGGGTCCTACACCTTC.

The CDR3 DNA reads as TGTGCCAGCAGTTTATTAGTCGGGACAGCAAATTCACCCCTCCACTTT. The encoded protein is CASSLLVGTANSPLHF. This sequence joins TRBV27 and TRBJ1-6, with 7 bases identical to TRBD1. Looked up from germline, CDR1 is MNHEY and CDR2 is SMNVEV (reference sequence). The V gene end was trimmed by 1 base and the J gene end by 7 bases; junction bases not matched to a gene: 7. The CDR3 sequence is 16 residues long.

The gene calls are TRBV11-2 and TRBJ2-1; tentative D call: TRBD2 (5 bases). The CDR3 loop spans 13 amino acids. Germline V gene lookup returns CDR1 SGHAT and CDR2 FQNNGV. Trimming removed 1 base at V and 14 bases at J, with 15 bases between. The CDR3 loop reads CASSLGSPSFKFF. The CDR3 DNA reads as TGTGCCAGCAGCTTAGGATCTCCTAGCTTTAAGTTCTTC.

This CDR3 reads CASSVGSNQPQHF. As DNA, the CDR3 is TGCGCCAGCAGTGTCGGTAGCAATCAGCCCCAGCATTTT. The chain combines TRBV10-1 with TRBJ1-5, with no clear D. The CDR3 length is 13 residues. Trimming removed 4 bases at V and 0 bases at J, with 4 bases between. Looked up from germline, CDR1 is WNHNN and CDR2 is SYGVQD (reference sequence).

In DNA form, the CDR3 reads TGTGCCAGCAGCACCGACAGTCAGCCCCAGCATTTT. Translated: CASSTDSQPQHF. The chain carries TRBV28 and TRBJ1-5, with D possibly TRBD1 on 5 matching bases. The germline CDR1 and CDR2 sequences are MDHEN and SYDVKM. CDR3 length equals 12 residues. The ends were cut back, 6 bases at V and 6 bases at J, with 9 bases in the middle.

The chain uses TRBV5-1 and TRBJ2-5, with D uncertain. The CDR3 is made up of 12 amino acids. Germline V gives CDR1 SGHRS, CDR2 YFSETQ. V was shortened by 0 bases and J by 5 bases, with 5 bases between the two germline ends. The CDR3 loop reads CASSLEYETQYF. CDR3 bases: TGCGCCAGCAGCTTGGAATATGAGACCCAGTACTTC.

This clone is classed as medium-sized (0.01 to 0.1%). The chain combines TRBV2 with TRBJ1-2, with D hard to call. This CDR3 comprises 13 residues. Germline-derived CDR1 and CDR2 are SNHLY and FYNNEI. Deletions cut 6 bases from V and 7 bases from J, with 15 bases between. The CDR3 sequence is CASRRLGRGGYTF. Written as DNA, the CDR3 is TGTGCCAGCAGGCGGTTAGGCCGGGGTGGCTACACCTTC. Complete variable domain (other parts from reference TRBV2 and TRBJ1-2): EPEVTQTPSHQVTQMGQEVILRCVPISNHLYFYWYRQILGQKVEFLVSFYNNEISEKSEIFDDQFSVERPDGSNFTLKIRSTKLEDSAMYFCASRRLGRGGYTFGSGTRLTVV.

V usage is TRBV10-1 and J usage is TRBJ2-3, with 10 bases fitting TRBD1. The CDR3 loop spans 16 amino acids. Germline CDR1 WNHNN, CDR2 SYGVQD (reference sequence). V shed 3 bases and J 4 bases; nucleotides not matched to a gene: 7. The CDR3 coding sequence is TGCGCCAGCAGTGATTCCGGGACAGGGGCGTCAGATACGCAGTATTTT. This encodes CASSDSGTGASDTQYF.

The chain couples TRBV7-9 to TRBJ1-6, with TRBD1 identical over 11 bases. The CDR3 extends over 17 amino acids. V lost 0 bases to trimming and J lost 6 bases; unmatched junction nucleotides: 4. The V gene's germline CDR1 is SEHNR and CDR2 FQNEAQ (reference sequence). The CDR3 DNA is TGTGCCAGCAGCTTAGCCGGGGGACAGGGGGTTAATTCACCCCTCCACTTT. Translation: CASSLAGGQGVNSPLHF.

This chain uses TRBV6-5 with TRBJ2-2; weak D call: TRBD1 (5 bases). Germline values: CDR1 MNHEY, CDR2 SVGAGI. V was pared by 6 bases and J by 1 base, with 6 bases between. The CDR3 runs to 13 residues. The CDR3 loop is CASSQGNTGELFF. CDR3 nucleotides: TGTGCCAGCAGCCAGGGGAACACCGGGGAGCTGTTTTTT.

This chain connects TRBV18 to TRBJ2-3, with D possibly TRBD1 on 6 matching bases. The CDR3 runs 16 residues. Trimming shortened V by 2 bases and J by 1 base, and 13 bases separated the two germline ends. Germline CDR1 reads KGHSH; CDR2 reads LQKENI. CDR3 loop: CASSPRDNAGTDTQYF. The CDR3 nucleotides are TGTGCCAGCTCACCAAGGGACAACGCGGGCACAGATACGCAGTATTTT.

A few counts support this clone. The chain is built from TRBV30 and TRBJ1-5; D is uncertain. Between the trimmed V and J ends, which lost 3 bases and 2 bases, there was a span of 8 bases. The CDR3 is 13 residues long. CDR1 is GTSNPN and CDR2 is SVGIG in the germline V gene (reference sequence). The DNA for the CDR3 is TGTGCCTGGAGCAGGTCTGGCAATCAGCCCCAGCATTTT. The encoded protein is CAWSRSGNQPQHF.

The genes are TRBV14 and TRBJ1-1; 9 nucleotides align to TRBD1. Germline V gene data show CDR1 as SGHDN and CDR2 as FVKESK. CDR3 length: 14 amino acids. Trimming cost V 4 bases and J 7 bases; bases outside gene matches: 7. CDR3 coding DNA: TGTGCCAGCAGCCGACAGGGGGAAGGTATTGAAGCTTTCTTT. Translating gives CASSRQGEGIEAFF.

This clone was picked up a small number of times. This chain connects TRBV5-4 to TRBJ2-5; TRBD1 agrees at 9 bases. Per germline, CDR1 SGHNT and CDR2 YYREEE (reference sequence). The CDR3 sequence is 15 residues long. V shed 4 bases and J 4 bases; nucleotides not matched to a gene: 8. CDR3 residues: CASSGGTGSRETQYF. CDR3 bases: TGTGCCAGCAGCGGAGGGACAGGGAGTAGAGAGACCCAGTACTTC.

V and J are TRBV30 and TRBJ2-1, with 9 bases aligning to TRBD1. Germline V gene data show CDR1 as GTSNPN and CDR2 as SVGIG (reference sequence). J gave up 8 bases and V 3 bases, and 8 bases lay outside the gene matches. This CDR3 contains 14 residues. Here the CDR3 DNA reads TGTGCCTGGAGGGGCGGACAGGGGATTGATGAGCAGTTCTTC. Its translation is CAWRGGQGIDEQFF. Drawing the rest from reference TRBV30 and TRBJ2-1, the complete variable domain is SQTIHQWPATLVQPVGSPLSLECTVEGTSNPNLYWYRQAAGRGLQLLFYSVGIGQISSEVPQNLSASRPQDRQFILSSKKLLLSDSGFYLCAWRGGQGIDEQFFGPGTRLTVL.

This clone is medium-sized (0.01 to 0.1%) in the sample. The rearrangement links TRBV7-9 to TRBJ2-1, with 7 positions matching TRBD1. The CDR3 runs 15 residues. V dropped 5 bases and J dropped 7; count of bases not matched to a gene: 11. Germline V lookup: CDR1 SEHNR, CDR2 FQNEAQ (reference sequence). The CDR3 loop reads CASSPPRGQGNEQFF. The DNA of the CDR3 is TGTGCCAGCAGCCCACCGAGGGGGCAGGGAAATGAGCAGTTCTTC.